This paragraph reports one T cell receptor beta chain. This entry belongs to a study of Tregs in tolerant kidney transplant recipients. The wider study: Mixed chimerism was transient after nonmyeloablative marrow transplants from related graft donors.

TCRdb's copy holds only in-frame clones and misses some; the assay was immunoSEQ multiplex PCR. In the table there are tens of thousands of clones, approximately 85% of which are singletons. Trimming shortened V by 4 bases and J by 0 bases, and 7 bases separated the two germline ends. Germline CDR1 LGHNA, CDR2 YSLEER. The CDR3 has 15 amino acids. This clonotype was obtained from a human donor who received a combined kidney and bone marrow transplant. The sequencing here drew on Tregs from blood, taken before the transplant. This chain joins TRBV4-3 and TRBJ2-6; no clear D. The CDR3 loop reads CASSLELSGANVLTF. The CDR3 DNA is TGCGCCAGCAGCCTGGAACTCTCTGGGGCCAACGTCCTGACTTTC.